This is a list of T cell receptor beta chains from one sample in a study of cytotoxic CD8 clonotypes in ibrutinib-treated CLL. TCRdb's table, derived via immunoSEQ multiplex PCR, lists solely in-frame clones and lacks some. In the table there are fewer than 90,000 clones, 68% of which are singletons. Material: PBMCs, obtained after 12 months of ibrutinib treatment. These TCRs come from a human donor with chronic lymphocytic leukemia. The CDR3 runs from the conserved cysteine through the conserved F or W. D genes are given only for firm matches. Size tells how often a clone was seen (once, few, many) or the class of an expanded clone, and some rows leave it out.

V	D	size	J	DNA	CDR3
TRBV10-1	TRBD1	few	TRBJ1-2	TGCGCCAGCAGTGAGTCGACAGGGAACGGCTACACCTTC	CASSESTGNGYTF
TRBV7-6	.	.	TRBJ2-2	TGTGCCAGCAGCGCGTATTCCGGGGAGCTGTTTTTT	CASSAYSGELFF
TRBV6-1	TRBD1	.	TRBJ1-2	TGTGCCAGCAGTGAAGCGTACAGGGGCTATGGCTACACCTTC	CASSEAYRGYGYTF
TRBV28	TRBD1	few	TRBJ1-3	TGTGCCAGCAGCCCTTTCCCGGGACAGGGGGCCTCTGGAAACACCATATATTTT	CASSPFPGQGASGNTIYF
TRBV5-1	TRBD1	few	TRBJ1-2	TGCGCCAGCAGCTGGGACAGCTATGGCTACACCTTC	CASSWDSYGYTF
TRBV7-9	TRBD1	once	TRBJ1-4	TGTGCCAGCAGCTACGGACAGGGCAGAGAAAAACTGTTTTTT	CASSYGQGREKLFF
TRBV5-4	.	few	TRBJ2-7	TGTGCCAGCAGCTTTCCATTCTTC	CASSFPFF
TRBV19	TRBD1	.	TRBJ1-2	TGTGCCAGTAGGACAGGGCTTAACTATGGCTACACCTTC	CASRTGLNYGYTF
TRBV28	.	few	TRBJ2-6	TGTGCCAGCAGGCCCCGGAGACGGTCCTCTGGGGCCAACGTCCTGACTTTC	CASRPRRRSSGANVLTF
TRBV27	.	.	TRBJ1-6	TGTGCCAGCAGTTCTCCCAAAGCCCCTCTCCACTTT	CASSSPKAPLHF
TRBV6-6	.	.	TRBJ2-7	TGTGCCAGCAGATACTCCTACGAGCAGTACTTC	CASRYSYEQYF
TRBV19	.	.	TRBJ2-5	TGTGCCAGTAGTACTCCCTTCGGGGGGACAAGAGAGACCCAGTACTTC	CASSTPFGGTRETQYF
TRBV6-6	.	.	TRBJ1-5	TGTGCCAGCAGTTCCACGACAAATCAGCCCCAGCATTTT	CASSSTTNQPQHF
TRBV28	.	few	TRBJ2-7	TGTGCCAGCAGTTCCGTCCGGGGGAACGAGCAGTACTTC	CASSSVRGNEQYF
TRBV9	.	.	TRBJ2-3	TGTGCCAGCAGCGTAGAAGGGGAGACGACGCAGTATTTT	CASSVEGETTQYF
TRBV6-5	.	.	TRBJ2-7	TGTGCCACCGAAAGGGACGGCGGACTCAGCTTC	CATERDGGLSF
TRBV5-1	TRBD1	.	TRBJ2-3	TGCGCCAGCAGCCTCGGACAGGGCGGAGATACGCAGTATTTT	CASSLGQGGDTQYF
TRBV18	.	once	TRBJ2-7	TGTGCCAGCTCACCCGCCCTAGGGTACGACGAGCAGTACTTC	CASSPALGYDEQYF
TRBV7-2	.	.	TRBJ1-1	TGTGCCAGCAGCTTAGTCAAGGTTTCGAACACTGAAGCTTTCTTT	CASSLVKVSNTEAFF
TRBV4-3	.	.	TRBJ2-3	TGCGCCAGCAGCCAAGAAACGGGGTCCGGAACAGATACGCAGTATTTT	CASSQETGSGTDTQYF
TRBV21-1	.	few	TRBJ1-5	TGTGCCAGCAGCAACGACAACACAGGGCATCAGCCCCAGCATTTT	CASSNDNTGHQPQHF
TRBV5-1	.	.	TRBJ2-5	TGCGCCAGCAGGTTTGTCGGGCAAGAGACCCAGTACTTC	CASRFVGQETQYF
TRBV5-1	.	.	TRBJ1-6	TGCGCCAGCAGCTTGGGGGGGGCGGAGGATTCACCCCTCCACTTT	CASSLGGAEDSPLHF
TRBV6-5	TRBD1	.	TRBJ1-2	TGTGCCAGCAGCTCTCTCGTCAGGGGGCGCGGAGGCTACACCTTC	CASSSLVRGRGGYTF
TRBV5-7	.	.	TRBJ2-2	TGTGCCAGCAGCGGCACCGGGGAGCTGTTTTTT	CASSGTGELFF
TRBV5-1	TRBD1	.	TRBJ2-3	TGCGCCAGCAGCATCCCTAGACAGGGGGCTACAGATACGCAGTATTTT	CASSIPRQGATDTQYF
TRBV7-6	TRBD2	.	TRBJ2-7	TGTGCCAGCAGCCAGGGACTAGCGGGGGAGGGGTACGAGCAGTACTTC	CASSQGLAGEGYEQYF
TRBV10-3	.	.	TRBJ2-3	TGTGCCATCAGTGAGGAATTAGCAGATACGCAGTATTTT	CAISEELADTQYF
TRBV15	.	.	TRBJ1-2	TGTGCCACCAGCAGAGATGTGGGGTCCTATGGCTACACCTTC	CATSRDVGSYGYTF
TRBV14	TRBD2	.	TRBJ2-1	TGTGCCAGCAGCAGCCCAGGCAGTAGCGGGAACAATGAGCAGTTCTTC	CASSSPGSSGNNEQFF
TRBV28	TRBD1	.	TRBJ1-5	TGTGCCACCACATCCGGGACAGGGGGCGGTCAGCCCCAGCATTTT	CATTSGTGGGQPQHF
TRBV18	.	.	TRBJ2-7	TGTGCCAGCTCAAAGGCAAGCTCCTACGAGCAGTACTTC	CASSKASSYEQYF
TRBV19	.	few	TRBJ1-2	TGTGCCAGTAGTATCCGGACAGCGCTAGTGGTAAATGGCTACACCTTC	CASSIRTALVVNGYTF
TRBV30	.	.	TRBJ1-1	TGTGCCTGGAGTGTCGGGCCTAACACTGAAGCTTTCTTT	CAWSVGPNTEAFF
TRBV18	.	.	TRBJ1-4	TGTGCCAGCTCACCTCGATTAACGGGGGACGGTGAAAAACTGTTTTTT	CASSPRLTGDGEKLFF
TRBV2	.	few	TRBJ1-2	TGTGCCAGCAGTGAATTAGGGACACTCTATGGCTACACCTTC	CASSELGTLYGYTF
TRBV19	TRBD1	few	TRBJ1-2	TGTGCCAGTATCACAAACAGGGGACCTAACTATGGCTACACCTTC	CASITNRGPNYGYTF
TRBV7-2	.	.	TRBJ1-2	TGTGCCAGCAGCTTAGAGGGCTTCAGGGGCGGCTACACCTTC	CASSLEGFRGGYTF
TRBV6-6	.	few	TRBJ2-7	TGTGCCAGCAGTTACGGGGTCCCCTACGAGCAGTACTTC	CASSYGVPYEQYF
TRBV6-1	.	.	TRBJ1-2	TGTGCCAGCAGAGGTGGGACGGCGCCAGGGTATGGCTACACCTTC	CASRGGTAPGYGYTF
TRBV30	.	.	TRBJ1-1	TGTGCCTGGAGTTCCTGGGGGGGGACGAACACTGAAGCTTTCTTT	CAWSSWGGTNTEAFF
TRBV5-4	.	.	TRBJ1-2	TGTGCCAGCAGCTGGACAGTCGACGGAGGCTACACCTTC	CASSWTVDGGYTF
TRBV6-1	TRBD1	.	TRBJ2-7	TGTGCCATCCCGGGACAGGGGGCAGAGGAGCAGTACTTC	CAIPGQGAEEQYF
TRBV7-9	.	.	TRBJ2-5	TGTGCCAGCAGCTCTTACAGGGGAGGAGAGACCCAGTACTTC	CASSSYRGGETQYF
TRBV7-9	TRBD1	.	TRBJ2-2	TGTGCCAGCAGCAGGGGACAGGGGGCGCCCACCGGGGAGCTGTTTTTT	CASSRGQGAPTGELFF
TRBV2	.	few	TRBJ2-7	TGTGCCAGTAAACCGACTCAATCGGGAGAGCAGTACTTC	CASKPTQSGEQYF
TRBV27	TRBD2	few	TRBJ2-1	TGTGCCAGCAGTTTATACCTAGCGGGGGTCTCCTACAATGAGCAGTTCTTC	CASSLYLAGVSYNEQFF
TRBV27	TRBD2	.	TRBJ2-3	TGTGCCAGCAGTTTGTTGACTAGCGGGGGGGGTGGTACGCAGTATTTT	CASSLLTSGGGGTQYF
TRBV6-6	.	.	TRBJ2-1	TGTGCCAGCAGATCCGGGACCCCGTTGTGGTTCTTC	CASRSGTPLWFF
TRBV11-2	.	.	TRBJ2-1	TGTGCCAGCAGCTTAGAAAGTGAGCAGTTCTTC	CASSLESEQFF
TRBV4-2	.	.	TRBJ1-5	TGTGCCAGCAGCCAAGAGGACCACAGGAACCCAAATCAGCCCCAGCATTTT	CASSQEDHRNPNQPQHF
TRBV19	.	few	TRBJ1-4	TGTGCCAGTACCCTAGGGCGGATTCGAAATGAAAAACTGTTTTTT	CASTLGRIRNEKLFF
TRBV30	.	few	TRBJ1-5	TGTGCCTGGAGTATGGGTAGCAATCAGCCCCAGCATTTT	CAWSMGSNQPQHF
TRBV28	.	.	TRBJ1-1	TGTGCCAGCAATGGGAGGACTGAAGCTTTCTTT	CASNGRTEAFF